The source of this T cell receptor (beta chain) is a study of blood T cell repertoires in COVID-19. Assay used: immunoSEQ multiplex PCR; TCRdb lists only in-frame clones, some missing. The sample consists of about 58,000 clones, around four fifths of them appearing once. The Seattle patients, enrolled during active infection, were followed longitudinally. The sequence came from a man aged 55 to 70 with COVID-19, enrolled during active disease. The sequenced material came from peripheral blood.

This chain's CDR3 is CASSETGFVGNEQFF. The CDR3 DNA is TGTGCCAGCAGCGAGACAGGGTTTGTAGGTAATGAGCAGTTCTTC. The rearrangement uses TRBV9 and TRBJ2-1; TRBD1 aligns across 7 bases. Germline V gives CDR1 SGDLS, CDR2 YYNGEE. This CDR3 is 15 amino acids long. The V segment lost 3 bases and the J segment 7 bases; nucleotides outside the gene matches: 10.